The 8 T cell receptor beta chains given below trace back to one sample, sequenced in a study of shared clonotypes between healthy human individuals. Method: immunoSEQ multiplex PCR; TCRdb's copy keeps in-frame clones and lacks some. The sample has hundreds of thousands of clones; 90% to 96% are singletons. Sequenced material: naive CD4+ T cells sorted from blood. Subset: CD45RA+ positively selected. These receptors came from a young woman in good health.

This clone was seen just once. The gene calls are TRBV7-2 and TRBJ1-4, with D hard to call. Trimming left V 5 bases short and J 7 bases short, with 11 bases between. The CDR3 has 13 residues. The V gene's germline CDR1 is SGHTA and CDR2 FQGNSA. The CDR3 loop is CASSLDRGEKLFF. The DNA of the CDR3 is TGTGCCAGCAGCCTTGACCGTGGTGAAAAACTGTTTTTT.

The CDR3: CASSLANPSPSGLGNTIYF. The CDR3 coding sequence is TGTGCCAGCAGCTTGGCCAACCCCTCGCCTTCGGGTCTGGGAAACACCATATATTTT. The chain combines TRBV5-5 with TRBJ1-3, with D unresolved. The V and J ends lost 0 bases and 4 bases respectively, with 23 bases between them. Germline V gene lookup returns CDR1 SGHKS and CDR2 YYEKEE (reference sequence). This CDR3 contains 19 residues.

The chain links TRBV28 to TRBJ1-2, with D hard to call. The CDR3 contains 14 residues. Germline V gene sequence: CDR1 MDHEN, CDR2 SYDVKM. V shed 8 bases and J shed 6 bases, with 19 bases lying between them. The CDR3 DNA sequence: TGTGCCAGCCTTACTCCGACATATGCGCATGGCTACACCTTC. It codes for CASLTPTYAHGYTF.

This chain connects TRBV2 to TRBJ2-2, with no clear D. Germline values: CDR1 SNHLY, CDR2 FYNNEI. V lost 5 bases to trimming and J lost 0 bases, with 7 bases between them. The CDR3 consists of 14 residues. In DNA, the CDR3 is TGTGCCAGCAGTAAAACAGCGAACACCGGGGAGCTGTTTTTT. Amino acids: CASSKTANTGELFF.

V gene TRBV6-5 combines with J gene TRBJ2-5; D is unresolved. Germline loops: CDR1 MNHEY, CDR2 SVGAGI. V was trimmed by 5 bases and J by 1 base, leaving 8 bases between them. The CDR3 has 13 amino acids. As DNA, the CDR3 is TGTGCCAGCAGTGAACAGCTCCAAGAGACCCAGTACTTC. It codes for CASSEQLQETQYF.

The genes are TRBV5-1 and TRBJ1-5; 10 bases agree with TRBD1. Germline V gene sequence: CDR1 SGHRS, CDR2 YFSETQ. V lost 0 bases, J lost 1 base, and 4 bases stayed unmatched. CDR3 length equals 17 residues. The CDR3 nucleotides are TGCGCCAGCAGCTTGGGGCCGGGACAGGGGAGCAATCAGCCCCAGCATTTT. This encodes CASSLGPGQGSNQPQHF.

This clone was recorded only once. The CDR3 DNA follows: TGCGCCAGCAGCTTGGTTCAGGGGGTAACCTACGAGCAGTACTTC. Translating it yields CASSLVQGVTYEQYF. The genes are TRBV5-1 and TRBJ2-7, with TRBD1 matching 7 bases. Trimming at V came to 0 bases and at J to 2 bases, leaving 5 bases not matched to a gene. CDR3 length: 15 residues. Germline lookup yields CDR1 SGHRS and CDR2 YFSETQ.

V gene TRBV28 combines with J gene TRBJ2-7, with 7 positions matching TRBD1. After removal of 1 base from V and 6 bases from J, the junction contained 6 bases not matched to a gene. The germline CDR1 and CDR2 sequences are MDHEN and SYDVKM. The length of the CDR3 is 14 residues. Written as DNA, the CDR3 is TGTGCCAGCAGTTTATATACAGGGGCCTCCGAGCAGTACTTC. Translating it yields CASSLYTGASEQYF.